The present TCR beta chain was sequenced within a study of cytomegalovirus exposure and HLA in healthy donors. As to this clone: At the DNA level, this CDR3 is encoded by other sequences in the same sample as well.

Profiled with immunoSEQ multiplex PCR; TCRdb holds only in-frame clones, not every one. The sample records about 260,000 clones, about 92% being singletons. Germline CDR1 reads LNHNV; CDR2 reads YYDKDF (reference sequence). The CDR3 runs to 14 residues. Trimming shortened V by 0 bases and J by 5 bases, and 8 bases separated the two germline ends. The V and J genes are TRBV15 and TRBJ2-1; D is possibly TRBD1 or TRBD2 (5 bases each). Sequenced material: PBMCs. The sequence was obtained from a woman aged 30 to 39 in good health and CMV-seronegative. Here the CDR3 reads CATSRDGGNNEQFF. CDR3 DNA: TGTGCCACCAGCAGAGATGGGGGTAACAATGAGCAGTTCTTC.